Shown below are 19 T cell receptor beta chains from a single sample sequenced in a study of post-analysis software for immune sequencing data. The library was made from cDNA and included unique molecular identifiers. TCRdb re-derived calls from the PCR reads in MiXCR, one entry per CDR3 protein. The sample comprises a few hundred thousand distinct CDR3 sequences, 30% to 45% of which are singletons, and under 15% rests with the top ten. Study-wide results and limits: Relative to controls, patients had five TRBV segments at higher frequency, with TRBV5-6, TRBV5-1 and TRBV20-1 among these.

No antigen has been assigned to these receptors. The sample consisted of blood. These receptors all stem from a girl aged 10 to 17 with multiple sclerosis.

The chain is built from TRBV7-3 and TRBJ2-3; either TRBD1 or TRBD2 may supply D (6 bases each). The CDR3 consists of 14 residues. V lost 5 bases and J lost 2, with 11 bases in between. The germline V gene encodes CDR1 SGHTA and CDR2 FQGTGA. As DNA, the CDR3 is TGTGCCAGCAGCATAGGGGGGTACACAGATACGCAGTATTTT. Translating gives CASSIGGYTDTQYF.

This clonotype was observed a handful of times. The V and J genes are TRBV6-1 and TRBJ2-1; 10 bases fit TRBD2. Germline-derived CDR1 and CDR2 are MNHNS and SASEGT. The CDR3 extends over 18 amino acids. Trimming cost V 5 bases and J 0 bases; bases outside gene matches: 10. The CDR3 protein is CASSPGLAGVSSYNEQFF. The CDR3 nucleotides read TGTGCCAGCAGTCCCGGCCTAGCGGGGGTAAGCTCCTACAATGAGCAGTTCTTC.

The CDR3 loop is CASSEWDSYNEQYF. The CDR3 coding sequence is TGTGCCAGCAGCGAATGGGACAGCTACAATGAGCAGTACTTC. The rearrangement uses TRBV9 and TRBJ2-1, with 7 bases that match TRBD1. The end of the DNA aligns better with TRBJ2-7, so the J call may be wrong. The length of the CDR3 is 14 residues. Germline V gives CDR1 SGDLS, CDR2 YYNGEE.

The rearrangement uses TRBV9 and TRBJ2-5, with D unresolved. CDR3 length: 14 residues. Trimming removed 0 bases from V and 5 bases from J, with 11 bases in between. CDR1 is SGDLS, CDR2 YYNGEE, per germline. The CDR3 sequence is CASSVEISSETQYF. In nucleotides, the CDR3 is TGTGCCAGCAGCGTAGAGATTAGCAGCGAGACCCAGTACTTC. Combining the CDR3 with reference TRBV9 and TRBJ2-5 gives the whole variable domain DSGVTQTPKHLITATGQRVTLRCSPRSGDLSVYWYQQSLDQGLQFLIQYYNGEERAKGNILERFSAQQFPDLHSELNLSSLELGDSALYFCASSVEISSETQYFGPGTRLLVL.

This clonotype was picked up a small number of times. This chain uses TRBV5-8 with TRBJ2-5; perhaps TRBD2 as D (6 bases). The CDR3 length is 13 residues. V gave up 4 bases and J gave up 4 bases, with 11 bases separating them. Germline CDR1 SGHTS, CDR2 YDEGEE. CDR3 loop: CASSGGRRETQYF. The DNA of the CDR3 is TGTGCCAGCAGCGGAGGGAGGAGAGAGACCCAGTACTTC.

V gene TRBV13 combines with J gene TRBJ2-4; 8 nucleotides agree with TRBD1. TRBJ2-7 matches the DNA end more closely, so the J call is doubtful. CDR1 and CDR2 from the germline V gene are PRHDT and FYEKMQ (reference sequence). This CDR3 is 14 amino acids long. CDR3 protein: CASSTRQGRYEQYF. The CDR3 coding sequence is TGTGCCAGCAGCACACGACAGGGGCGGTACGAGCAGTACTTC.

The rearrangement uses TRBV25-1 and TRBJ1-2; TRBD1 aligns across 7 bases. The V gene's germline CDR1 is MGHDK and CDR2 SYGVNS. After removal of 3 bases from V and 0 bases from J, the junction contained 7 bases not matched to a gene. The CDR3 runs to 16 residues. Written as DNA, the CDR3 is TGTGCCAGCAGTGATTCCGGACAGGAATCTAACTATGGCTACACCTTC. It is translated as CASSDSGQESNYGYTF.

The chain is built from TRBV19 and TRBJ1-6; perhaps TRBD1 as D (5 bases). CDR3 size: 18 residues. With 6 bases removed from V and 0 bases from J, the gap between germline ends came to 18 bases. The germline CDR1 and CDR2 sequences are LNHDA and SQIVND (reference sequence). In DNA, the CDR3 is TGTGCCAGTAGGGGGACGGGACCTCAGAGCTCCTATAATTCACCCCTCCACTTT. Protein sequence: CASRGTGPQSSYNSPLHF.

Many counts were recorded for this clonotype. The V and J genes are TRBV5-1 and TRBJ1-5, with D possibly being TRBD1 (5 bases). The ends were cut back, 0 bases at V and 4 bases at J, with 8 bases in the middle. Germline V gene lookup returns CDR1 SGHRS and CDR2 YFSETQ. This CDR3 spans 14 amino acids. CDR3 DNA sequence: TGCGCCAGCAGCTTGGGGGGACCGAATCAGCCCCAGCATTTT. Translating it yields CASSLGGPNQPQHF.

This clonotype was counted only a few times. The chain recombines TRBV18 with TRBJ2-7, with 7 bases that match TRBD1. Per the germline V gene, CDR1 is KGHSH and CDR2 is LQKENI. The CDR3 extends over 22 amino acids. V was clipped by 2 bases and J by 0 bases; unmatched bases: 25. The DNA of the CDR3 is TGTGCCAGCTCACCAGCAGGGACAGAGCCCCAAGTGACGCTCACTCTCTCCTACGAGCAGTACTTC. Amino acids: CASSPAGTEPQVTLTLSYEQYF.

In this sample, this clonotype turned up a few times. This chain links TRBV7-9 with TRBJ2-3; the match to TRBD1 covers 9 bases. This CDR3 has 16 amino acids. Germline-derived CDR1 and CDR2 are SEHNR and FQNEAQ (reference sequence). The junction had 9 bases not matched to a gene; V was cut back by 2 bases and J by 6 bases. The CDR3 region has the DNA TGTGCCAGCAGCTTATTGGGACAGGGTTCGTGGGATACGCAGTATTTT. Amino acid sequence: CASSLLGQGSWDTQYF. Full variable domain (outside the CDR3, taken from reference TRBV7-9 and TRBJ2-3): DTGVSQNPRHKITKRGQNVTFRCDPISEHNRLYWYRQTLGQGPEFLTYFQNEAQLEKSRLLSDRFSAERPKGSFSTLEIQRTEQGDSAMYLCASSLLGQGSWDTQYFGPGTRLTVL.

The V gene is TRBV20-1, the J gene TRBJ2-3; 8 nucleotides align to TRBD1. This CDR3 comprises 13 residues. Germline V gives CDR1 DFQATT, CDR2 SNEGSKA (reference sequence). J gave up 6 bases and V 5 bases, and 7 bases lay outside the gene matches. Here the CDR3 reads CSASGQGRDTQYF. CDR3 nucleotides: TGCAGTGCTTCTGGACAGGGAAGGGATACGCAGTATTTT.

CDR3 sequence (DNA): TGCGCCAGCAGCCGGACCCGGACTGAAAAACTGTTTTTT. The encoded protein is CASSRTRTEKLFF. The chain links TRBV4-1 to TRBJ1-4; D is uncertain. V shed 4 bases and J shed 7 bases, with 10 bases lying between them. The germline gives CDR1 MGHRA, CDR2 YSYEKL. The CDR3 spans 13 residues.

This chain links TRBV27 with TRBJ2-2; D ambiguous. The CDR3 sequence is 13 residues long. Per the germline V gene, CDR1 is MNHEY and CDR2 is SMNVEV (reference sequence). Trimming left V 5 bases short and J 4 bases short, with 8 bases between. CDR3 DNA: TGTGCCAGCAGTCCCTCGGGCACCGGGGAGCTGTTTTTT. The encoded protein is CASSPSGTGELFF.

The chain links TRBV20-1 to TRBJ2-1, with D maybe TRBD2 (7 bases). Germline V gene lookup returns CDR1 DFQATT and CDR2 SNEGSKA (reference sequence). The CDR3 has 17 amino acids. Deletions cut 6 bases from V and 5 bases from J, with 26 bases between. The CDR3 DNA reads as TGCAGTGCGCCGAGTGCGTGGGGGGGCGTGGGTGACAATGAGCAGTTCTTC. It yields the protein CSAPSAWGGVGDNEQFF.

The V call is TRBV6-2 or TRBV6-3, the J call TRBJ2-3; D remains ambiguous. The CDR3 covers 13 residues. The V gene's germline CDR1 is MNHEY and CDR2 SVGEGT. V was trimmed by 5 bases and J by 6 bases, leaving 12 bases between them. The CDR3 sequence: CASSPTPGDTQYF. CDR3 DNA sequence: TGTGCCAGCAGTCCCACCCCAGGCGATACGCAGTATTTT.

The chain combines TRBV5-1 with TRBJ2-1; the D gene is possibly TRBD1 (5 bases). Germline V lookup: CDR1 SGHRS, CDR2 YFSETQ. The CDR3 spans 14 residues. V was trimmed by 0 bases and J by 5 bases, leaving 9 bases between them. The DNA of the CDR3 is TGCGCCAGCAGCTTGGAATGGGGCCACAATGAGCAGTTCTTC. Protein product: CASSLEWGHNEQFF.

In regard to this clonotype: A junction boundary mismatches the germline segment, possibly from a read error. The rearrangement joins TRBV28 to TRBJ2-1; TRBD2 agrees at 12 bases. The CDR3 totals 16 residues. Germline lookup yields CDR1 MDHEN and CDR2 SYDVKM. In DNA form, the CDR3 reads TGTGCCGGCAGTTTGACTAGCGGGGGCCCCTACAATGAGCAGTTCTTC. Its translation is CAGSLTSGGPYNEQFF.

The genes are TRBV7-9 and TRBJ2-4; 9 positions match TRBD1. This CDR3 is built from 16 residues. CDR1 SEHNR and CDR2 FQNEAQ come from the germline V gene (reference sequence). After removal of 4 bases from V and 2 bases from J, the junction contained 6 bases not matched to a gene. The CDR3 DNA reads TGTGCCAGCAGCTCCGGGACAGGGATTTCCAAAAACATTCAGTACTTC. It specifies CASSSGTGISKNIQYF.